The 20 T cell receptor beta chains below come from one sample, sequenced in a study of neurological immune-mediated disorders. MiXCR was run by TCRdb on the 5' RACE reads, yielding one entry per CDR3 protein. The sample contains 40,000 to 55,000 distinct CDR3 sequences, approximately 6.2% of which appear only once. The specimen was CD4+ T cells from blood. The source of these receptors is a woman in her late teens or twenties with multiple sclerosis.

The table lists this clonotype with many counts. This chain joins TRBV14 and TRBJ2-2; 8 nucleotides align to TRBD1. The germline V gene encodes CDR1 SGHDN and CDR2 FVKESK. V lost 4 bases, J lost 4 bases, and 5 bases stayed unmatched. This CDR3 is 15 amino acids long. Written as DNA, the CDR3 is TGTGCCAGCAGCCGGGGGGACAGGTCCACCGGGGAGCTGTTTTTT. Translation: CASSRGDRSTGELFF.

In nucleotides, the CDR3 is TGTGCCATCAGTGTCTCGGATCGGTACCAAGAGACCCAGTACTTC. Protein sequence: CAISVSDRYQETQYF. The genes are TRBV10-3 and TRBJ2-5; D ambiguous. V was cut by 4 bases and J by 0 bases, with 12 bases left in between. The CDR3 covers 15 residues. Germline CDR1 ENHRY, CDR2 SYGVKD.

This clonotype was counted many times. The genes are TRBV4-3 and TRBJ2-1; 10 bases map to TRBD2. CDR1 is LGHNA, CDR2 YSLEER, per germline. This CDR3 region has 18 residues. Germline trimming cut 0 bases from V and 2 bases from J; bases unmatched to any gene: 7. The CDR3, as DNA: TGCGCCAGCAGCCAAGATGCGGCTAGCGGGAGCCCCTACAATGAGCAGTTCTTC. Residues: CASSQDAASGSPYNEQFF.

In this sample, this clonotype turned up many times. The chain links TRBV19 to TRBJ1-5; no reliable D call. Trimming stripped 2 bases from V and 4 bases from J, with 6 bases between. Germline lookup yields CDR1 LNHDA and CDR2 SQIVND (reference sequence). The CDR3 consists of 13 residues. The CDR3 coding sequence is TGTGCCAGTAGTATAAAACAGAATCAGCCCCAGCATTTT. Its translation is CASSIKQNQPQHF.

This clonotype has at least ten counts. The chain couples TRBV6-2 or TRBV6-3 to TRBJ2-7; 9 bases align to TRBD1. The CDR3 sequence is 14 residues long. Germline loops: CDR1 MNHEY, CDR2 SVGEGT. The junction had 5 bases not matched to a gene; V was cut back by 6 bases and J by 2 bases. The CDR3 reads CASSSRTGAYEQYV. The CDR3 DNA is TGTGCCAGCAGCTCCCGGACAGGGGCCTACGAGCAGTACGTC.

The table lists this clonotype with many counts. The junction shows a germline mismatch at one end, possibly a read error. V and J are TRBV7-7 and TRBJ2-5; D may be TRBD2 (5 bases). Germline V gene lookup returns CDR1 SSHAT and CDR2 FNYEAQ (reference sequence). CDR3 length: 13 amino acids. CDR3: CASSGRPGETQYF. CDR3 coding DNA: TGTGCTAGCAGCGGTCGTCCGGGTGAGACCCAGTACTTC. Variable domain in full (rest from reference TRBV7-7 and TRBJ2-5): GAGVSQSPRYKVTKRGQDVTLRCDPISSHATLYWYQQALGQGPEFLTYFNYEAQPDKSGLPSDRFSAERPEGSISTLTIQRTEQRDSAMYRCASSGRPGETQYFGPGTRLLVL.

The gene calls are TRBV5-1 and TRBJ1-4; 7 bases align to TRBD1. V was clipped by 4 bases and J by 4 bases; unmatched bases: 13. The germline gives CDR1 SGHRS, CDR2 YFSETQ. The CDR3 consists of 17 residues. CDR3 sequence reads: CASSRSGTASNNEKLFF. The CDR3 DNA sequence: TGCGCCAGCAGCAGATCCGGGACAGCTTCCAATAATGAAAAACTGTTTTTT.

This clonotype has ten or more counts. The genes are TRBV9 and TRBJ1-5; TRBD1 agrees at 9 bases. From germline, CDR1 is SGDLS and CDR2 YYNGEE. The ends lost 4 bases at V and 0 bases at J; junction bases unmatched: 5. CDR3 size: 16 residues. The CDR3 region has the DNA TGTGCCAGCAGCTCGGGACAGGGAGGTAGCAATCAGCCCCAGCATTTT. Its protein product is CASSSGQGGSNQPQHF. Full variable domain (missing parts from reference TRBV9 and TRBJ1-5): DSGVTQTPKHLITATGQRVTLRCSPRSGDLSVYWYQQSLDQGLQFLIQYYNGEERAKGNILERFSAQQFPDLHSELNLSSLELGDSALYFCASSSGQGGSNQPQHFGDGTRLSIL.

There are many counts of this clonotype. The CDR3 spells CASSADRGDGYTF. CDR3 nucleotide sequence: TGCGCCAGCAGCGCGGACCGGGGAGATGGCTACACCTTC. V and J are TRBV5-1 and TRBJ1-2; no reliable D call. V was cut by 4 bases and J by 6 bases, with 13 bases left in between. Germline assignment: CDR1 SGHRS and CDR2 YFSETQ. The CDR3 extends over 13 amino acids.

Many counts were recorded for this clonotype. The chain has TRBV6-2 or TRBV6-3 and TRBJ2-6; D not certain. CDR1 is MNHEY, CDR2 SVGEGT, per germline. Trimming stripped 0 bases from V and 0 bases from J, with 6 bases between. The CDR3 loop spans 16 amino acids. Written as DNA, the CDR3 is TGTGCCAGCAGTTACTCGACGATCTCTGGGGCCAACGTCCTGACTTTC. Protein: CASSYSTISGANVLTF.

On this clonotype itself: The CDR3 ends on some other residue instead of the conserved phenylalanine or tryptophan, so this is likely a read error. This CDR3 is CASSQDGLGQSASYGYTL. CDR3 DNA sequence: TGCGCCAGCAGCCAAGATGGTCTAGGGCAGTCAGCCTCCTATGGCTACACCCTC. The rearrangement joins TRBV4-1 to TRBJ1-2; D not resolved. The V end was cut by 0 bases, the J end by 4 bases, with 21 bases between. CDR1 and CDR2 (germline): MGHRA, YSYEKL. This CDR3 comprises 18 residues.

The chain has TRBV18 and TRBJ2-7; 11 bases fit TRBD1. The CDR3 sequence is 15 residues long. After removal of 3 bases from V and 2 bases from J, the junction contained 3 bases not matched to a gene. Germline-derived CDR1 and CDR2 are KGHSH and LQKENI. Written as DNA, the CDR3 is TGTGCCAGCTCACCTCCGGGACAGGGGGCCTACGAGCAGTACTTC. It is translated as CASSPPGQGAYEQYF.

The gene calls are TRBV20-1 and TRBJ2-7; the D is unclear. Trimming took off 0 bases at V and 4 bases at J, with 13 bases between the two ends. The CDR3 spans 14 residues. Germline V gene lookup returns CDR1 DFQATT and CDR2 SNEGSKA (reference sequence). CDR3 sequence (DNA): TGCAGTGCTAGAGATCCTAACTTTTCTTACGAGCAGTACTTC. Translating it yields CSARDPNFSYEQYF.

This clonotype has at least ten counts. The chain combines TRBV6-5 with TRBJ2-1; TRBD1 agrees at 7 bases. V shed 6 bases, J shed 2 bases, and the junction held 7 bases outside the gene matches. The germline CDR1 and CDR2 sequences are MNHEY and SVGAGI. CDR3 size: 15 residues. The CDR3 DNA sequence: TGTGCCAGCAGCAAAGGGGGCGCAGCCTACAATGAGCAGTTCTTC. Translation: CASSKGGAAYNEQFF.

This clonotype has a count of ten or more. V is TRBV2 and J is TRBJ1-5; D is unclear. The ends were cut back, 6 bases at V and 3 bases at J, with 6 bases in the middle. The germline CDR1 and CDR2 sequences are SNHLY and FYNNEI. The CDR3 extends over 12 amino acids. The CDR3, as DNA: TGTGCCAGCAGCGGACTCAATCAGCCCCAGCATTTT. Protein: CASSGLNQPQHF.

At least ten counts were recorded for this clonotype. This rearrangement joins TRBV28 to TRBJ2-3, with 10 bases aligning to TRBD2. This CDR3 spans 15 amino acids. V lost 6 bases and J lost 2; bases outside the gene matches: 5. Germline V gives CDR1 MDHEN, CDR2 SYDVKM. The CDR3 region is CASRDLAGVTDTQYF. The CDR3 nucleotides read TGTGCCAGCAGGGATCTAGCGGGGGTCACAGATACGCAGTATTTT.

There are many counts of this clonotype. The chain is built from TRBV12-3 or TRBV12-4 and TRBJ2-2; tentative D call: TRBD1 (6 bases). The V end was cut by 6 bases, the J end by 4 bases, with 12 bases between. The length of the CDR3 is 14 residues. This chain's CDR3 is CASREQGSTGELFF. The DNA for the CDR3 is TGTGCCAGCAGGGAACAGGGTTCCACCGGGGAGCTGTTTTTT.

This clonotype appeared many times. This chain joins TRBV7-9 and TRBJ2-1; 14 positions agree with TRBD2. This CDR3 has 14 amino acids. The V gene's germline CDR1 is SEHNR and CDR2 FQNEAQ (reference sequence). The V gene end was trimmed by 10 bases and the J gene end by 5 bases; junction bases not matched to a gene: 4. DNA for the CDR3: TGTGCCACGGGGACTAGCGGGAGCCACAATGAGCAGTTCTTC. Translating gives CATGTSGSHNEQFF.

This clonotype showed up many times. The rearrangement uses TRBV18 and TRBJ2-5; 8 bases agree with TRBD2. The germline V gene has CDR1 KGHSH and CDR2 LQKENI. V gave up 3 bases and J gave up 4 bases; unmatched junction bases: 7. The CDR3 spans 15 residues. CDR3 nucleotides: TGTGCCAGCTCACCCGAAGCGGGAGTGGGAGAGACCCAGTACTTC. It yields the protein CASSPEAGVGETQYF.

This clonotype was seen at least ten times. The chain links TRBV28 to TRBJ1-2, with TRBD1 identical over 9 bases. The ends lost 9 bases at V and 8 bases at J; junction bases unmatched: 7. Germline CDR1 reads MDHEN; CDR2 reads SYDVKM. The CDR3 length is 12 residues. CDR3 amino acids: CASEQGARGYTF. Written as DNA, the CDR3 is TGTGCCAGTGAACAGGGGGCGAGAGGCTACACCTTC.